The rows below give T cell receptor beta chains drawn from one sample of a study of shared clonotypes between healthy human individuals. The method was immunoSEQ multiplex PCR; TCRdb's version includes in-frame clones alone and lacks a portion of them. The sample gives around 990,000 clones, around three quarters of which show up once; about 0.89% is in the top ten. Sequencing input: memory CD4+ T cells from PBMCs. These receptors all stem from a young man in good health. Some clones in this sample may be carry-over from other donors' samples. Each CDR3 is given with its conserved first and last residue. Fields, in order: J gene, clone size, D gene, V gene, CDR3 protein, CDR3 DNA. The D gene is left open where the match is weak. Not every row has a clone size; where given, it reads once, few, many or a size class.

>TRBJ2-7|NA|TRBD1|TRBV5-1
CASSETGGLYEQYF
TGCGCCAGCAGCGAGACAGGGGGCCTCTACGAGCAGTACTTC
>TRBJ1-3|NA|NA|TRBV5-6
CASSSIGPVSGNTIYF
TGTGCCAGCAGCTCCATCGGGCCTGTCTCTGGAAACACCATATATTTT
>TRBJ2-1|NA|NA|TRBV5-1
CASSEGSGYNEQFF
TGCGCCAGCAGCGAGGGGAGTGGGTACAATGAGCAGTTCTTC
>TRBJ2-5|NA|TRBD1|TRBV7-6
CASSLYTTGGFTETQYF
TGTGCCAGCAGCCTATACACGACAGGGGGTTTTACAGAGACCCAGTACTTC
>TRBJ1-1|once|TRBD1|TRBV5-1
CASSSQGARGTEAFF
TGCGCCAGCAGCTCACAGGGGGCAAGGGGCACTGAAGCTTTCTTT
>TRBJ2-2|NA|TRBD1|TRBV2
CASPGTGVGLTGELFF
TGCGCCAGCCCCGGGACAGGGGTCGGTCTCACCGGGGAGCTGTTTTTT
>TRBJ1-2|NA|NA|TRBV4-2
CASSQAPDRNYGYTF
TGTGCCAGCAGCCAAGCCCCGGACAGAAACTATGGCTACACCTTC
>TRBJ1-1|NA|TRBD1|TRBV16
CASRYTGGEPLEAFF
TGTGCCAGCAGATATACAGGGGGCGAACCGTTGGAAGCTTTCTTT
>TRBJ1-3|NA|NA|TRBV11-3
CASSGNSGNTIYF
TGTGCCAGCAGCGGCAACTCTGGAAACACCATATATTTT
>TRBJ2-3|NA|NA|TRBV4-2
CASSRRGQITDTQYF
TGTGCCAGCAGCCGCCGAGGACAAATCACAGATACGCAGTATTTT
>TRBJ1-5|few|NA|TRBV5-1
CASSYDGQPQHF
TGCGCCAGCAGCTATGACGGTCAGCCCCAGCATTTT
>TRBJ2-1|NA|NA|TRBV29-1
CSATRPLAWEQFF
TGCAGCGCAACCCGACCGCTCGCGTGGGAGCAGTTCTTC
>TRBJ2-7|NA|NA|TRBV29-1
CSVEQAAPYEQYF
TGCAGCGTTGAACAGGCAGCCCCCTACGAGCAGTACTTC
>TRBJ2-3|NA|TRBD2|TRBV29-1
CSGETSGDTQYF
TGCAGCGGAGAGACTAGCGGAGATACGCAGTATTTT
>TRBJ2-5|NA|TRBD1|TRBV5-1
CASSGTGGWETQYF
TGCGCCAGCAGCGGGACAGGGGGCTGGGAGACCCAGTACTTC
>TRBJ1-1|NA|NA|TRBV10-3
CAITPGQSFTEAFF
TGTGCCATCACCCCCGGCCAGAGTTTCACTGAAGCTTTCTTT
>TRBJ2-5|NA|NA|TRBV11-3
CASSSGHSRETQYF
TGTGCCAGCAGCTCCGGACATTCCCGGGAGACCCAGTACTTC
>TRBJ1-1|few|NA|TRBV20-1
CSATGPGGTFF
TGCAGTGCTACAGGGCCGGGAGGGACTTTCTTT
>TRBJ1-1|NA|NA|TRBV28
CASSLGGSRAFF
TGTGCCAGCAGTTTAGGGGGGTCTAGAGCTTTCTTT
>TRBJ2-5|NA|TRBD2|TRBV6-5
CASSKRGEGVETQYF
TGTGCCAGCAGCAAGCGGGGGGAGGGGGTGGAGACCCAGTACTTC